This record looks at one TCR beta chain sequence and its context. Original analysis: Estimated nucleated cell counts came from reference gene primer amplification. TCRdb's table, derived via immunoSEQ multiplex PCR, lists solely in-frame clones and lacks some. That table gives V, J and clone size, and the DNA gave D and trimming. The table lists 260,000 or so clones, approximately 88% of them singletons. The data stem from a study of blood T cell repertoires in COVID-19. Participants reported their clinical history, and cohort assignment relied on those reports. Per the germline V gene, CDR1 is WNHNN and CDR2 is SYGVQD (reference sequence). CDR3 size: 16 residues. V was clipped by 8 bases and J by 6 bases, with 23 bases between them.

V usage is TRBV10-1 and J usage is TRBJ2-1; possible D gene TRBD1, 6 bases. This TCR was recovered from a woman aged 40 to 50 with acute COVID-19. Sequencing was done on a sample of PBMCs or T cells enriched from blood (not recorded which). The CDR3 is CASAKQGPLRGNEQFF. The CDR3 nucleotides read TGCGCCAGCGCAAAACAGGGTCCCCTAAGGGGCAATGAGCAGTTCTTC.